A single sample is the source of the 9 T cell receptor beta chains below, sequenced in a study of cytomegalovirus exposure and HLA in healthy donors. Both 60 Vbeta primers and 13 Jbeta primers went into the PCR. Only in-frame clones appear in the TCRdb table, and some are missing; sequencing was by immunoSEQ multiplex PCR. The profile covers over 150,000 clones, with approximately 80% appearing a single time and 13% taken by the ten largest. The source material was PBMCs. These receptors were taken from a man aged 30-40 years in good health and CMV-seropositive.

This clone was counted a few times. The CDR3 DNA is TGTGCCAGCAGTTTGAGGACAGGGGTTTCCTACGAGCAGTACTTC. This translates into CASSLRTGVSYEQYF. The V call is TRBV27, the J call TRBJ2-7, with 9 bases fitting TRBD1. The CDR3 runs to 15 residues. Germline V gene lookup returns CDR1 MNHEY and CDR2 SMNVEV (reference sequence). The V segment lost 3 bases and the J segment 1 base; nucleotides outside the gene matches: 4.

The sample holds one count of this clone. J is TRBJ2-5 and V is TRBV5-6; TRBD1 is a possible D gene (5 bases). CDR1 SGHDT and CDR2 YYEEEE come from the germline V gene. The length of the CDR3 is 14 residues. The ends were cut back, 4 bases at V and 2 bases at J, with 12 bases in the middle. CDR3 in amino acids: CASSTGLTQETQYF. Here the CDR3 DNA reads TGTGCCAGCAGCACAGGTCTCACTCAAGAGACCCAGTACTTC. The whole variable domain, filled in from reference TRBV5-6 and TRBJ2-5, reads DAGVTQSPTHLIKTRGQQVTLRCSPKSGHDTVSWYQQALGQGPQFIFQYYEEEERQRGNFPDRFSGHQFPNYSSELNVNALLLGDSALYLCASSTGLTQETQYFGPGTRLLVL.

This chain connects TRBV27 to TRBJ1-1, with D possibly being TRBD1 (6 bases). The CDR3 has 14 amino acids. Germline V gene lookup returns CDR1 MNHEY and CDR2 SMNVEV (reference sequence). Trimming took off 2 bases at V and 1 base at J, with 8 bases between the two ends. In nucleotides, the CDR3 is TGTGCCAGCAGTTTAACAGGGACGAACACTGAAGCTTTCTTT. Translating gives CASSLTGTNTEAFF.

This chain joins TRBV10-3 and TRBJ2-5; D possibly corresponds to TRBD1 (5 bases). The CDR3 covers 12 residues. Trimming left V 6 bases short and J 3 bases short, with 8 bases between. Germline CDR1 is ENHRY and CDR2 is SYGVKD. In DNA, the CDR3 is TGTGCCATCAGCCTGACAGAAGAGACCCAGTACTTC. Protein product: CAISLTEETQYF.

The chain couples TRBV27 to TRBJ1-6; D is unclear. Trimming took 5 bases from V and 10 from J, leaving 12 bases between them. The length of the CDR3 is 13 residues. The germline V gene encodes CDR1 MNHEY and CDR2 SMNVEV (reference sequence). Here the CDR3 reads CASSPPRLSPLHF. The CDR3 region has the DNA TGTGCCAGCAGTCCCCCCCGGTTGTCACCCCTCCACTTT.

This rearrangement joins TRBV7-9 to TRBJ2-2; D remains unclear. Germline assignment: CDR1 SEHNR and CDR2 FQNEAQ (reference sequence). V was clipped by 5 bases and J by 2 bases, with 9 bases between them. The CDR3 length is 14 residues. The CDR3 spells CASSPTTNTGELFF. CDR3 in DNA: TGTGCCAGCAGCCCCACGACTAACACCGGGGAGCTGTTTTTT.

The chain employs TRBV19 and TRBJ1-1; D ambiguous. This CDR3 region has 16 residues. V lost 2 bases to trimming and J lost 1 base, with 14 bases between them. In germline, CDR1 is LNHDA, CDR2 SQIVND (reference sequence). The CDR3 nucleotides are TGTGCCAGTAGTATACGGAACAGCCTAACGAACACTGAAGCTTTCTTT. Its protein product is CASSIRNSLTNTEAFF.

The V and J genes are TRBV15 and TRBJ2-5; 11 bases agree with TRBD1. The CDR3 extends over 15 amino acids. The germline V gene has CDR1 LNHNV and CDR2 YYDKDF (reference sequence). V was clipped by 1 base and J by 5 bases; unmatched bases: 3. The DNA of the CDR3 is TGTGCCACCAGCAGAGCCGGGACAGGGGGGGAGACCCAGTACTTC. The encoded protein is CATSRAGTGGETQYF.

The rearrangement uses TRBV28 and TRBJ2-7; 7 bases line up with TRBD1. J gave up 2 bases and V 6 bases, and 4 bases lay outside the gene matches. The CDR3 has 13 amino acids. CDR1 is MDHEN, CDR2 SYDVKM, per germline. In DNA, the CDR3 is TGTGCCAGCAGCTGGGACAGTACCTACGAGCAGTACTTC. Its translation is CASSWDSTYEQYF.